These T cell receptor beta chains were read from a single sample in a study of breast tumors, draining lymph nodes, adjacent tissues. TCRdb re-analysed the multiplex PCR reads in MiXCR, keeping a single row per CDR3 protein. The table shows fewer than 200,000 distinct CDR3 sequences, with 25% to 40% occurring only once. The sequencing sample was made of axillary lymph node tissue. Every receptor here comes from a female donor with breast cancer. Some clones in this sample may be carry-over from other donors' samples. The CDR3 runs from the conserved cysteine through the conserved F or W. The D gene is left open where the match is weak.

d_call v_call cdr3_length cdr3_aa
TRBD1 TRBV15 17 CATSRGQGASGANVLTF
NA TRBV10-3 15 CAISRGTTTNEKLFF
NA TRBV30 13 CAWRGRGNQPQHF
NA TRBV7-3 13 CASSSGANYSYTF
NA TRBV7-2 14 CASSLGERLYEQYF
NA TRBV20-1 12 CSARTDNTEAFF
NA TRBV14 13 CASSHTGVSPLHF
NA TRBV24-1 16 CATSDFGGSTQETQYF
NA TRBV7-2 14 CASSFQPSSYEQYF
NA TRBV9 19 CASSVGSMVVAAYNEKLFF
NA TRBV11-2 16 CASSPDSRNPNEKLFF
NA TRBV5-1 17 CASSFHAIDGLNTEAFF
NA TRBV20-1 22 CSAQSAGENTGLVYTTGTEAFF
TRBD1 TRBV12-3/TRBV12-4 15 CASRATGVVSYGYTF
NA TRBV19 15 CASSTHRDGNQPQHF
TRBD1 TRBV10-3 15 CAISEPWTGGYEQYF
NA TRBV14 14 CASSTRQLHTEAFF
NA TRBV12-3/TRBV12-4 13 CASTAVLDNEQFF
TRBD1 TRBV7-8 17 CASSRGQGRVGGSPLHF
TRBD2 TRBV7-2 14 CASSPGLATDTQYF
NA TRBV7-8 12 CASSLLPSPLHF
NA TRBV6-2/TRBV6-3 15 CASINSHPNTGELFF
TRBD1 TRBV6-6 16 CASKQSGGRGGQPQHF
NA TRBV11-2 11 CASSLGGTRYF
NA TRBV7-2 13 CASSFTPGETQYF
TRBD1 TRBV6-6 15 CASSLSDRRNYGYTF
NA TRBV20-1 16 CSAIKRVGTATDTQYF
TRBD1 TRBV25-1 16 CACSAGTGRSNQPQHF
TRBD1 TRBV29-1 13 CSVGDRGPYEQYF
NA TRBV20-1 14 CSARRGGGVAEQFF
NA TRBV19 15 CASSLRGLASDTQYF
NA TRBV15 13 CATSAIEGYEQYF
NA TRBV7-9 14 CASSSVGGRETQYF
TRBD2 TRBV11-2 15 CASSLSSGSLNEQFF
NA TRBV2 14 CASKFEQGYEKLFF
NA TRBV7-8 15 CASSFGPGHTEKLFF
NA TRBV27 12 CASSLMDHEQFF
TRBD2 TRBV20-1 15 CSASSTSGSLNEQYF
TRBD2 TRBV7-6 16 CASSLGLAGTLDTQYF
NA TRBV24-1 20 CATSGPTTYSQGKANYGYTF
NA TRBV9 15 CASSVGGGDNQPQHF
NA TRBV29-1 13 CSVEEQVEYGYTF
TRBD1 TRBV5-1 16 CASSLGGRGRVETQYF
TRBD2 TRBV5-8 21 CASSLLYLPRLAGEGADTQYF
NA TRBV7-8 14 CASSLKVGHSPLHF
TRBD1 TRBV20-1 15 CSARGPGGGNYGYTF
NA TRBV20-1 13 CSARRVNYNEQYF
NA TRBV6-5 13 CASSGQVREKLFF
NA TRBV11-3 14 CASSLVLSGGELFF
TRBD2 TRBV7-2 15 CASSLVLAGADEQYF
TRBD1 TRBV6-1 14 CASSGTGGPYGYTF
TRBD2 TRBV3-1 16 CASSRLGLAGGDEQYF
NA TRBV2 13 CASSEEVNQPQHF
TRBD2 TRBV6-1 16 CASSQGTSGIVGELFF
TRBD1 TRBV6-1 14 CASSLGQGGDEQYF
TRBD1 TRBV7-3 14 CASSPRGQNSPLHF
NA TRBV7-6 15 CASSLDSGTNYGYTF
NA TRBV2 13 CAKSRGTGYGYTF
TRBD1 TRBV19 14 CASSMDRVGQPLHF